This TCR beta chain came from a study of a mutant IDH1 vaccine in newly diagnosed glioma. On the study more broadly: Prior therapy was radiotherapy, temozolomide, or both; most received both. Study findings and constraints: Of the patients, 93.3% had vaccine-induced immune responses.

V was clipped by 6 bases and J by 3 bases; unmatched bases: 6. Looked up from germline, CDR1 is MDHEN and CDR2 is SYDVKM. The CDR3 has 14 residues. This table comes from immunoSEQ multiplex PCR, and its TCRdb copy is limited to in-frame clones, with some not included. The repertoire holds about 94,000 clones, with roughly nine tenths as singletons. The time point denotes: week 47, end of study. Vaccination used 300 ug of mutant IDH1 20-mer peptide per dose, with topical imiquimod. Patients came in for eight vaccinations, in weeks 1, 3, 5, 7, 11, 15, 19 and 23. Each donor presented with a new WHO grade 3 or 4 astrocytoma that tested IDH1-mutant and showed ATRX loss. A word on this clone: The antigen remains unidentified.

This sequence originates from a woman between 50 and 59 years old with glioma. The sequenced sample was PBMCs, obtained from a glioma patient whose treatment included an IDH1 peptide vaccine. The chain carries TRBV28 and TRBJ2-7; TRBD2 aligns across 9 bases. The CDR3 DNA is TGTGCCAGCAGCCCCCTTAGCGGGAGCTACGAGCAGTACTTC. The encoded protein is CASSPLSGSYEQYF.